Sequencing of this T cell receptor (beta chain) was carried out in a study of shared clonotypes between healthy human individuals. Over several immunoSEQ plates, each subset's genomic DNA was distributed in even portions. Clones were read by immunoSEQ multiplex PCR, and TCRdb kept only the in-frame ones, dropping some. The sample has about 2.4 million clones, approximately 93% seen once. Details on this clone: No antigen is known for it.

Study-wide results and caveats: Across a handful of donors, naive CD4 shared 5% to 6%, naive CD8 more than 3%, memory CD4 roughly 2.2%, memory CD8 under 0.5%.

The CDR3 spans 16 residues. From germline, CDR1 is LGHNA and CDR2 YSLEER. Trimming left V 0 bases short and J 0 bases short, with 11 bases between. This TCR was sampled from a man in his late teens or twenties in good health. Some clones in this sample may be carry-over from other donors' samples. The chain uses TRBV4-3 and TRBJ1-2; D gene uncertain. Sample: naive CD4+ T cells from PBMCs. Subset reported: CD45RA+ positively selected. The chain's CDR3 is CASSQEWAGTNYGYTF. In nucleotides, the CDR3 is TGCGCCAGCAGCCAAGAGTGGGCCGGGACTAACTATGGCTACACCTTC.